Listed here are 4 T cell receptor beta chains from one sample, sequenced in a study of OX40 agonist ivuxolimab in advanced cancers. Produced via immunoSEQ multiplex PCR; TCRdb's table is partial and in-frame only. The sample lists approximately 45,000 clones, 85% to 90% occurring once. Sequencing was performed on CD4+ or CD8+ T cells sorted from blood, taken in a trial of the OX40 agonist ivuxolimab. These receptors originate from an adult with an advanced solid tumor such as melanoma, head and neck, liver or kidney cancer.

A few counts support this clone. This chain links TRBV14 with TRBJ2-7; TRBD2 matches at 7 bases. After removal of 3 bases from V and 0 bases from J, the junction contained 5 bases not matched to a gene. CDR1 is SGHDN and CDR2 is FVKESK in the germline V gene. The CDR3 covers 15 residues. The CDR3 here is CASSHRRGNSYEQYF. CDR3 sequence (DNA): TGTGCCAGCAGCCACAGGCGGGGGAACTCCTACGAGCAGTACTTC.

The chain has TRBV5-4 and TRBJ2-7, with a tentative D call TRBD2 (6 bases). CDR3 length: 13 amino acids. V lost 2 bases, J lost 2 bases, and 8 bases lay in between. Germline V gene sequence: CDR1 SGHNT, CDR2 YYREEE (reference sequence). The CDR3: CASSFTGAYEQYF. CDR3 DNA sequence: TGTGCCAGCAGCTTCACGGGGGCCTACGAGCAGTACTTC.

The rearrangement links TRBV2 to TRBJ1-2, with no clear D. The CDR3 consists of 14 residues. Trimming stripped 1 base from V and 7 bases from J, with 13 bases between. CDR1 is SNHLY and CDR2 is FYNNEI in the germline V gene. The CDR3 protein is CASSEGTWASGYTF. CDR3 in DNA: TGTGCCAGCAGTGAAGGGACCTGGGCGAGTGGCTACACCTTC.

The rearrangement uses TRBV7-9 and TRBJ2-7; 12 bases align to TRBD2. Germline CDR1 is SEHNR and CDR2 is FQNEAQ (reference sequence). This CDR3 has 15 residues. J gave up 3 bases and V 5 bases, and 5 bases lay outside the gene matches. The CDR3 bases are TGTGCCAGCAGCACCCTAGCGGGAGGGAACTACGAGCAGTACTTC. Protein: CASSTLAGGNYEQYF.